A single sample gave rise to the 3 T cell receptor beta chains below, sequenced in a study of response to subunit inactivated influenza vaccine (dated by TCRdb to 2017 to 2018). The library was made by RT-PCR. The instrument given in TCRdb is Illumina HiSeq 2500. TCRdb cleaned the public reads at Q25 with fastp, built clones with MiXCR and kept in-frame beta chains. Rows merge per CDR3 protein into single entries with the most common DNA and genes. A total of around 320,000 distinct CDR3 sequences appear in this sample, roughly 20% of them only once. Over 9% of the sample rests with the top ten. The material was PBMCs from blood, obtained about 19 months after vaccination. These receptors originate from a man between 50 and 69 years old who received an inactivated influenza vaccine. Donor details come from another sample of the same person, matched by shared clones.

This clonotype occurred a few times. The chain couples TRBV6-4 to TRBJ2-2; D may be TRBD2 (6 bases). Germline CDR1 reads MRHNA; CDR2 reads SNTAGT. CDR3 length: 16 amino acids. The V and J ends lost 3 bases and 0 bases respectively, with 11 bases between them. The CDR3 DNA is TGTGCCAGCAGTGATTTTCGGGGGACGAACACCGGGGAGCTGTTTTTT. Its protein is CASSDFRGTNTGELFF.

This clonotype came up a few times. The chain employs TRBV27 and TRBJ2-6; perhaps TRBD1 as D (6 bases). Per the germline V gene, CDR1 is MNHEY and CDR2 is SMNVEV (reference sequence). CDR3 length equals 16 residues. V was shortened by 4 bases and J by 2 bases, with 12 bases between the two germline ends. CDR3 sequence reads: CASSYTGFTGANVLTF. The CDR3 DNA is TGTGCCAGCAGTTACACAGGGTTCACTGGGGCCAACGTCCTGACTTTC.

The genes are TRBV18 and TRBJ2-6; no clear D. The germline CDR1 and CDR2 sequences are KGHSH and LQKENI. This CDR3 region has 17 residues. The germline V and J ends were trimmed by 0 bases and 1 base, with 10 bases remaining between them. CDR3 in DNA: TGTGCCAGCTCACCACCGTTAGGAGAATCTGGGGCCAACGTCCTGACTTTC. This gives the protein CASSPPLGESGANVLTF. Filled out from reference TRBV18 and TRBJ2-6, the complete variable domain reads NAGVMQNPRHLVRRRGQEARLRCSPMKGHSHVYWYRQLPEEGLKFMVYLQKENIIDESGMPKERFSAEFPKEGPSILRIQQVVRGDSAAYFCASSPPLGESGANVLTFGAGSRLTVL.